A selection of T cell receptor beta chains follows, all from one sample in a study of Graves' ophthalmopathy and Graves' hyperthyroidism. In TCRdb, the multiplex PCR reads were re-called with MiXCR into one record per CDR3 protein. The sample contains around 340,000 distinct CDR3 sequences, roughly 17% of which appear only once. Input material: peripheral blood. These receptors all come from an adult man with Graves' ophthalmopathy. CDR3s include the opening cysteine and the closing phenylalanine or tryptophan. The order of the fields is clone size, D gene, V gene, J gene, CDR3 DNA, CDR3 protein. The D gene is left open where the match is weak. Expanded clones get a size class; other rows say once, few or many, or leave the size out.

few	-	TRBV6-2/TRBV6-3	TRBJ1-1	TGTGCCAGCCGACGGACAGCCTCGATGAACACTGAAGCTTTCTTT	CASRRTASMNTEAFF
few	-	TRBV15	TRBJ2-5	TGTGCCACCAGCAGAAGAGTCCAAGAGACCCAGTACTTC	CATSRRVQETQYF
-	TRBD2	TRBV6-5	TRBJ2-2	TGTGCCAGCAGTTTCCAACTAGCGGAGGGCCCCGGGGAGCTGTTTTTT	CASSFQLAEGPGELFF
-	TRBD1	TRBV5-1	TRBJ1-6	TGCGCCAGCAGCTTATATACAGGGGGTAGATCACCCCTCCACTTT	CASSLYTGGRSPLHF
many	TRBD1	TRBV11-2	TRBJ2-7	TGTGCCAGCAGCTATCCAGGGGGCTCCTACGAGCAGTACTTC	CASSYPGGSYEQYF
-	-	TRBV3-1	TRBJ2-5	TGTGCCAGCAGCCAAACGCGGATTAAGGTTCAAGAGACCCAGTACTTC	CASSQTRIKVQETQYF
many	-	TRBV12-3/TRBV12-4	TRBJ1-2	TGTGCCAGCAGTTTTCAGCAAACCTCTCGCTTTGGCTACACCTTC	CASSFQQTSRFGYTF
many	TRBD2	TRBV20-1	TRBJ2-2	TGCAGTGCTAGAGATTGGGGACTAGCGGGAGTTGGCACCGGGGAGCTGTTTTTT	CSARDWGLAGVGTGELFF
-	-	TRBV6-1	TRBJ1-3	TGTGCCAGCAGGGCAGATACCTCTGGAAACACCATATATTTT	CASRADTSGNTIYF
many	-	TRBV6-1	TRBJ2-7	TGTGCCAGCAGTGAATTCCGCAGAGGCAACGAGCAGTACTTC	CASSEFRRGNEQYF
many	TRBD1	TRBV20-1	TRBJ1-6	TGCAGTGCTAGACCCGGGACAGCTAATTCACCCCTCCACTTT	CSARPGTANSPLHF
-	TRBD1	TRBV19	TRBJ1-5	TGTGCCAGTCGGACAGGGAGCTTCAATCAGCCCCAGCATTTT	CASRTGSFNQPQHF
many	-	TRBV7-9	TRBJ2-7	TGTGCCAGCAGCCCCCGGGCCCGTCCCCCTTTCGAGCAGTACTTC	CASSPRARPPFEQYF
-	-	TRBV30	TRBJ1-1	TGTGCCTGGAGCAACCGCGGACAGCTTGAAGCTTTCTTT	CAWSNRGQLEAFF
many	TRBD1	TRBV12-3/TRBV12-4	TRBJ2-5	TGTGCCAGCAGTTTAGAGGGGGCAGAGACCCAGTACTTC	CASSLEGAETQYF
-	-	TRBV28	TRBJ1-2	TGTGCCAGCAGTTTCTCTGACAGAAACTATGGCTACACCTTC	CASSFSDRNYGYTF
many	-	TRBV7-9	TRBJ2-7	TGTGCCAGCAGCGATACAGGGCTTGAGCAGTACTTC	CASSDTGLEQYF
many	TRBD1	TRBV7-2	TRBJ1-3	TGTGCCAGCAGCGTCGACAGGGGTTCTGGAAACACCATATATTTT	CASSVDRGSGNTIYF
many	-	TRBV20-1	TRBJ2-7	TGCAGTGCAGAGACGCAGGGTCAGAACTACGAGCAGTACTTC	CSAETQGQNYEQYF
many	-	TRBV6-2/TRBV6-3	TRBJ1-1	TGTGCCAGCGGGCACGGCACTGAAGCTTTCTTT	CASGHGTEAFF
many	-	TRBV12-3/TRBV12-4	TRBJ2-6	TGTGCCAGCAGTTTTATTCTCTCTGGGGCCAACGTCCTGACTTTC	CASSFILSGANVLTF
few	TRBD1	TRBV4-1	TRBJ2-2	TGCGCCAGCAGCGCCGTGGACAGGGGTAACACCGGGGAGCTGTTTTTT	CASSAVDRGNTGELFF
-	-	TRBV15	TRBJ1-5	TGTGCCACCAGCAGTCCGAGCCAGCCCCAGCATTTT	CATSSPSQPQHF
many	TRBD1	TRBV20-1	TRBJ1-5	TGCAGTGCTAGACTACACGGGACAGGGGGCGCGTTTCAGCCCCAGCATTTT	CSARLHGTGGAFQPQHF
many	-	TRBV7-2	TRBJ2-5	TGTGCCAGCAGCGCCCGGTTTTGGGGGGCGGTGGAGACCCAGTACTTC	CASSARFWGAVETQYF
many	-	TRBV6-8	TRBJ1-1	TGTGCCAGCTCAACCTCACAGGGAAATTTCTTCACTGAAGCTTTCTTT	CASSTSQGNFFTEAFF
many	-	TRBV2	TRBJ2-2	TGTGCCAGCAGTGTAACAGCACCATTGAACACCGGGGAGCTGTTTTTT	CASSVTAPLNTGELFF
-	-	TRBV6-5	TRBJ1-2	TGTGCCAGCAGTTACTCGCAGTACACCTCCTATGGCTACACCTTC	CASSYSQYTSYGYTF
many	-	TRBV10-1	TRBJ2-2	TGCGCCAGCAGTGAGGGGGGCGGGCTACTAACCGGGGAGCTGTTTTTT	CASSEGGGLLTGELFF
many	-	TRBV11-2	TRBJ2-5	TGTGCCAGCAGCTCGAGGGGAGAGACCCAGTACTTC	CASSSRGETQYF
many	-	TRBV4-1	TRBJ1-5	TGCGCCAGCAGCCAAGAGGGCCAGTATAGCAATCAGCCCCAGCATTTT	CASSQEGQYSNQPQHF
many	-	TRBV11-2	TRBJ2-7	TGTGCCAGCAGCTTAGGGGGCCGGGACTCCTACGAGCAGTACTTC	CASSLGGRDSYEQYF
-	TRBD2	TRBV7-2	TRBJ2-7	TGTGCCAGCAGCTTTCGTGGGATCGGGGAGGGCGAGCAGTACTTC	CASSFRGIGEGEQYF
many	-	TRBV6-2/TRBV6-3	TRBJ2-5	TGTGCCAGCAGCCACGAGGAGGAAGGGACCCAGTACTTC	CASSHEEEGTQYF
many	TRBD2	TRBV7-2	TRBJ2-7	TGTGCCAGCAGCCTGCGGGGGGGAGCCTACGAGCAGTACTTC	CASSLRGGAYEQYF
many	-	TRBV7-2	TRBJ1-5	TGTGCCAGCAGCATGAACTCAGGCTACAATCAGCCCCAGCATTTT	CASSMNSGYNQPQHF
many	-	TRBV20-1	TRBJ1-6	TGCAGTGCACCTCAGGGTATTCCGTATAATTCACCCCTCCACTTT	CSAPQGIPYNSPLHF
many	-	TRBV7-2	TRBJ2-2	TGTGCCAGCAGCTTAGCTAGTGGGGCAAACACCGGGGAGCTGTTTTTT	CASSLASGANTGELFF
many	-	TRBV7-9	TRBJ1-5	TGTGCCAGCAGCTTAAATGGTCAGCCCCAGCATTTT	CASSLNGQPQHF
many	TRBD1	TRBV12-3/TRBV12-4	TRBJ1-5	TGTGCCAGCAGCGGAGGGACAGCGACCCATCAGCCCCAGCATTTT	CASSGGTATHQPQHF
many	TRBD2	TRBV13	TRBJ2-7	TGTGCCAGCAGCTCGGGACTAGCGGGAGACGAGCAGTACTTC	CASSSGLAGDEQYF
many	-	TRBV30	TRBJ1-2	TGTGCCTGGAGTGTACCTAACTATGGCTACACCTTC	CAWSVPNYGYTF
-	-	TRBV11-1	TRBJ1-1	TGTGCCAGCAGCTTAAGGTGTGGGGAGGTCTGCACTGAAGCTTTCTTT	CASSLRCGEVCTEAFF
-	-	TRBV7-2	TRBJ2-7	TGTGCCAGCAGCTCGTTAGACAGACCCTACGAGCAGTACTTC	CASSSLDRPYEQYF
many	TRBD1	TRBV12-5	TRBJ2-7	TGTGCTCGCCTAAGCGGGGATCGGGACAGGGATGACGAGCAGTACTTC	CARLSGDRDRDDEQYF
few	TRBD1	TRBV7-8	TRBJ2-7	TGTGCCAGCAGCTTAAGCAGGGGGACATACGAGCAGTCCTTC	CASSLSRGTYEQSF
many	TRBD2	TRBV11-2	TRBJ2-7	TGTGCCAGCAGCACCTGGAGCGGGAAAGAGAACCCCTACGAGCAGTACTTC	CASSTWSGKENPYEQYF
-	-	TRBV18	TRBJ1-5	TGTGCCAGCTCACTCCTCAAGGGCAATCAGCCCCAGCATTTT	CASSLLKGNQPQHF
many	TRBD1	TRBV5-5	TRBJ1-5	TGTGCCAGCAGCTTGGTGGAGGGGGCGCATCAGCCCCAGCATTTT	CASSLVEGAHQPQHF
-	-	TRBV20-1	TRBJ1-5	TGCAGTGCTAGAGATGAGACTCGGGGAGGAATTCAGCCCCAGCATTTT	CSARDETRGGIQPQHF
-	TRBD1	TRBV29-1	TRBJ2-5	TGCAGCGTCCGGACAGGGGGCGGACCGGAGACCCAGTACTTC	CSVRTGGGPETQYF
-	-	TRBV5-1	TRBJ2-5	TGCGCCAGCAGCTTGGTTTCAGGCCCAGAGACCCAGTACTTC	CASSLVSGPETQYF
many	-	TRBV7-8	TRBJ2-5	TGTGCCAGCAGCCTAGATTGGGGGGCACGGGAGACCCAGTACTTC	CASSLDWGARETQYF